This T cell receptor beta chain comes out of a study of shared clonotypes between healthy human individuals. Whole-study context: Each donor's CD8 memory used one plate, CD8 naive two, each CD4 subset three. Points from the study as a whole: The naive CD4 repertoires of several donors were compared, and roughly 5.1% of clonotypes were shared.

Remarks on this clone: The antigen is undetermined.

Assay execution took place at the deep level. Method: immunoSEQ multiplex PCR; TCRdb's copy keeps in-frame clones and lacks some. The sample comprises millions of clones, over 85% of which are singletons, and under 0.45% rests with the top ten. CDR3 size: 14 residues. From germline, CDR1 is SNHLY and CDR2 FYNNEI. Deletions cut 4 bases from V and 6 bases from J, with 15 bases between. This clonotype originated in a man between 18 and 29 years old in good health. Some clones in this sample may be carry-over from other donors' samples. The sequenced sample consisted of naive CD4+ T cells from PBMCs. The subset denotes: CD45RA+ positively selected. The chain couples TRBV2 to TRBJ1-2, with D tentatively TRBD1 (6 bases). The CDR3 reads CASSARGSGDGYTF. The CDR3 coding sequence is TGTGCCAGCAGTGCGAGGGGGTCAGGGGATGGCTACACCTTC.